Sequencing of this T cell receptor (beta chain) was carried out in a study of brain T cells in children with intractable seizures. The assay was immunoSEQ multiplex PCR, and TCRdb's table has in-frame clones only and misses some. Of 300,000 to 400,000 clones in the sample, 93% were seen once. Comment on this clone: Its antigen remains unidentified.

Time point given: blood from clinic visit 5 months post-surgery; TSC patient then seizure free. The sequenced cases were selected for having the highest brain T cell transcript signatures. Patients received at least one anti-epileptic drug before surgery. The CDR3 length is 16 residues. The germline CDR1 and CDR2 sequences are SGHVS and FNYEAQ. V gave up 0 bases and J gave up 3 bases, with 15 bases separating them. The study's findings and limits: Pre- and post-surgery blood differed in depth, so pre-surgery absences may be undersampling. Viral specificity was inferred only from CDR3 similarity; HCMV serostatus was unknown.

The sequencing here drew on peripheral blood, taken less than 6 months after surgery. The chain has TRBV7-6 and TRBJ2-7; a possible D gene is TRBD2 (7 bases). The clonotype comes from a boy younger than two with tuberous sclerosis and intractable seizures. DNA for the CDR3: TGTGCCAGCAGCTTAGCGTTGGGGGGGCCCCTCTACGAGCAGTACTTC. This sequence encodes CASSLALGGPLYEQYF.